The 18 T cell receptor beta chains in this list originate from one sample, sequenced in a study of blood T cell repertoires in COVID-19. The repertoire was sequenced with immunoSEQ multiplex PCR; TCRdb's copy has only in-frame clones and lacks some. The sample lists about 120,000 clones; 65% to 90% were seen once. Sequencing was carried out using peripheral blood. The source of these receptors is a human donor in a cohort sampled during active COVID-19.

This chain joins TRBV4-2 and TRBJ2-7, with TRBD2 identical over 14 bases. Germline V gene lookup returns CDR1 LGHNA and CDR2 YNFKEQ. This CDR3 contains 19 residues. Trimming removed 1 base from V and 2 bases from J; junction bases left unmatched: 10. CDR3 amino acids: CASSQGPLGLAGGPYEQYF. The CDR3 DNA sequence: TGTGCCAGCAGCCAAGGTCCTCTAGGACTAGCGGGGGGACCCTACGAGCAGTACTTC.

The rearrangement links TRBV20-1 to TRBJ2-7, with a tentative D call TRBD1 (6 bases). The V end was cut by 3 bases, the J end by 2 bases, with 17 bases between. CDR1 and CDR2 (germline): DFQATT, SNEGSKA (reference sequence). The CDR3 length is 15 residues. The CDR3 region has the DNA TGCAGTGCTAGTGAAGGAAGGGGGATACCCTACGAGCAGTACTTC. It specifies CSASEGRGIPYEQYF.

The rearrangement joins TRBV28 to TRBJ2-1, with a possible D match to TRBD2 (7 bases). Trimming cost V 7 bases and J 9 bases, with 16 bases left between them. CDR1 and CDR2 (germline): MDHEN, SYDVKM. CDR3 length: 13 residues. CDR3 DNA: TGTGCCAGCATCCCCGAGGGGGGGCTTGAGCAGTTCTTC. Its translation is CASIPEGGLEQFF.

This chain links TRBV5-4 with TRBJ1-5; the match to TRBD1 covers 9 bases. Trimming at V came to 2 bases and at J to 8 bases, leaving 2 bases not matched to a gene. The CDR3 is 13 amino acids. The germline CDR1 and CDR2 sequences are SGHNT and YYREEE (reference sequence). This CDR3 is CASSFDRGEPQHF. For the CDR3, the DNA is TGTGCCAGCAGCTTCGACAGGGGGGAGCCCCAGCATTTT.

The chain uses TRBV7-2 and TRBJ1-2; D is perhaps TRBD1 (6 bases). The CDR3 is made up of 13 amino acids. V lost 3 bases to trimming and J lost 2 bases, with 7 bases between them. The germline CDR1 and CDR2 sequences are SGHTA and FQGNSA. The CDR3 loop is CASSFDRNYGYTF. CDR3 in DNA: TGTGCCAGCAGCTTTGACAGGAACTATGGCTACACCTTC. Drawing the rest from reference TRBV7-2 and TRBJ1-2, the complete variable domain is GAGVSQSPSNKVTEKGKDVELRCDPISGHTALYWYRQSLGQGLEFLIYFQGNSAPDKSGLPSDRFSAERTGGSVSTLTIQRTQQEDSAVYLCASSFDRNYGYTFGSGTRLTVV.

In this sample, this clone turned up once. This rearrangement joins TRBV7-9 to TRBJ2-1, with TRBD1 matching over 8 bases. Germline lookup yields CDR1 SEHNR and CDR2 FQNEAQ (reference sequence). The V segment lost 5 bases and the J segment 10 bases; nucleotides outside the gene matches: 7. This CDR3 spans 13 amino acids. Here the CDR3 reads CASSITQGAEQFF. DNA for the CDR3: TGTGCCAGCAGCATAACTCAGGGGGCCGAGCAGTTCTTC.

The chain combines TRBV6-5 with TRBJ2-7; D possibly corresponds to TRBD2 (6 bases). There are 14 residues in the CDR3. With 6 bases removed from V and 2 bases from J, the gap between germline ends came to 14 bases. Per the germline V gene, CDR1 is MNHEY and CDR2 is SVGAGI. The DNA for the CDR3 is TGTGCCAGCAGCAAAGGAGGGAACACCTACGAGCAGTACTTC. Encoded protein: CASSKGGNTYEQYF.

This sequence joins TRBV7-2 and TRBJ2-3, with TRBD2 as a possible D gene (6 bases). CDR3 length: 14 residues. Looked up from germline, CDR1 is SGHTA and CDR2 is FQGNSA. V shed 6 bases and J shed 0 bases, with 10 bases lying between them. CDR3: CASRRGGSTDTQYF. CDR3 in DNA: TGTGCCAGCAGGCGCGGAGGGAGCACAGATACGCAGTATTTT.

This clone has a handful of counts. V gene TRBV7-9 combines with J gene TRBJ1-6, with unresolved D. CDR3 length: 16 amino acids. The V and J ends lost 3 bases and 3 bases respectively, with 12 bases between them. Looked up from germline, CDR1 is SEHNR and CDR2 is FQNEAQ (reference sequence). The DNA of the CDR3 is TGTGCCAGCAGCTTCATCCCCCTCGGCTATAATTCACCCCTCCACTTT. Its translation is CASSFIPLGYNSPLHF.

The V gene is TRBV5-1, the J gene TRBJ2-1; 8 bases map to TRBD2. Germline V gene data show CDR1 as SGHRS and CDR2 as YFSETQ. V shed 0 bases and J 4 bases; nucleotides not matched to a gene: 6. CDR3 length: 16 residues. CDR3 nucleotides: TGCGCCAGCAGCTTGGCCGGCGGGGGGTCTTACAATGAGCAGTTCTTC. Amino acids: CASSLAGGGSYNEQFF.

The chain uses TRBV2 and TRBJ2-7; 10 bases match TRBD1. Trimming took 7 bases from V and 7 from J; bases not matched to a gene: 7. Germline V gene lookup returns CDR1 SNHLY and CDR2 FYNNEI. This CDR3 spans 13 amino acids. In DNA, the CDR3 is TGTGCCAGCATTATGGACAGGGGGACGGAGCAGTACTTC. This translates into CASIMDRGTEQYF.

The genes are TRBV19 and TRBJ1-6, with TRBD1 matching over 7 bases. After removal of 2 bases from V and 10 bases from J, the junction contained 14 bases not matched to a gene. Germline V gene data show CDR1 as LNHDA and CDR2 as SQIVND (reference sequence). The CDR3 totals 17 residues. The CDR3 is CASSISGQVGAYSPLHF. The CDR3 region has the DNA TGTGCCAGTAGTATATCTGGACAGGTAGGGGCTTACTCACCCCTCCACTTT.

The chain employs TRBV6-5 and TRBJ1-2, with a tentative D call TRBD1 (6 bases). The CDR3 loop spans 12 amino acids. Per the germline V gene, CDR1 is MNHEY and CDR2 is SVGAGI. Trimming cost V 5 bases and J 9 bases, with 13 bases left between them. The CDR3 here is CASSRGLNRYTF. The CDR3 nucleotides read TGTGCCAGCAGTAGGGGGTTGAATCGCTACACCTTC.

This chain connects TRBV14 to TRBJ2-7, with D possibly being TRBD1 (6 bases). Germline CDR1 SGHDN, CDR2 FVKESK. V was clipped by 2 bases and J by 6 bases, with 14 bases between them. This CDR3 comprises 14 residues. CDR3 sequence reads: CASSQQMGASEQYF. The CDR3 DNA follows: TGTGCCAGCAGCCAACAGATGGGGGCCAGCGAGCAGTACTTC.

The CDR3 DNA is TGTGCCAGCAGAGCTGGTTACGAGCAGTACTTC. It is translated as CASRAGYEQYF. The rearrangement joins TRBV6-6 to TRBJ2-7; D unresolved. The CDR3 totals 11 residues. Germline CDR1 reads MNHNY; CDR2 reads SVGAGI (reference sequence). The ends were cut back, 6 bases at V and 4 bases at J, with 7 bases in the middle.

The rearrangement joins TRBV7-6 to TRBJ2-1; 14 nucleotides line up with TRBD2. V gave up 5 bases and J gave up 4 bases; unmatched junction bases: 7. CDR3 length: 17 amino acids. Germline values: CDR1 SGHVS, CDR2 FNYEAQ. CDR3 DNA: TGTGCCAGCAGCCCCCGGACTAGCGGGGGGAGTTACAATGAGCAGTTCTTC. Protein product: CASSPRTSGGSYNEQFF.

Remarks on this clone: This could be a read error, since a much larger clone is one nucleotide away. The J gene is TRBJ1-2, the V gene TRBV5-1; 7 bases fit TRBD1. The CDR3 runs to 13 residues. CDR1 is SGHRS, CDR2 YFSETQ, per germline. V lost 4 bases, J lost 2 bases, and 2 bases stayed unmatched. The CDR3 loop is CASSQDRNYGYTF. The CDR3 bases are TGCGCCAGCAGCCAGGACAGGAACTATGGCTACACCTTC.

V gene TRBV20-1 combines with J gene TRBJ2-3; 8 bases line up with TRBD2. Germline V CDR1 and CDR2: DFQATT, SNEGSKA (reference sequence). V was pared by 3 bases and J by 5 bases, with 10 bases of the junction left unmatched. The CDR3 runs 15 residues. The CDR3 DNA sequence: TGCAGTGCTAGTATTGCGGGGGGCAGGGGAGATACGCAGTATTTT. This translates into CSASIAGGRGDTQYF.